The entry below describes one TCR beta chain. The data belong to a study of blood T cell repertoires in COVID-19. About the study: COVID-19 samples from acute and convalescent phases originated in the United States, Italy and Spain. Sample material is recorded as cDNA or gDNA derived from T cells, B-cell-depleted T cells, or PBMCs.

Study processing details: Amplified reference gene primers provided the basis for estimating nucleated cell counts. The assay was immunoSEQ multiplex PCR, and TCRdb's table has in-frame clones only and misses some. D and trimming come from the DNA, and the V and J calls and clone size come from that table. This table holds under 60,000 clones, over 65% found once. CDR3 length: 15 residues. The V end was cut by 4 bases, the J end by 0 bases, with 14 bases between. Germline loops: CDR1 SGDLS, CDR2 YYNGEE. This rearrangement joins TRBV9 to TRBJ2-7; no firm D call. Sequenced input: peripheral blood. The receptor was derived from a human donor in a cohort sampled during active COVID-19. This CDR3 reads CASSSSVGNSYEQYF. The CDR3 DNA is TGTGCCAGCAGCTCTAGTGTAGGAAACTCCTACGAGCAGTACTTC.